This section outlines one T cell receptor (beta chain) sequence together with its context. Its antigen is still unknown. The same CDR3 can be traced to other DNA sequences in this sample. The V end lost 1 base, the J end lost 5 bases, and 2 bases lay between the germline ends. Germline assignment: CDR1 SEHNR and CDR2 FQNEAQ (reference sequence). The length of the CDR3 is 12 residues. The source of the sample is a study of shared clonotypes between healthy human individuals. Study details: Three plates were used per donor for CD4 naive, three for CD4 memory, two for CD8 naive and one for CD8 memory.

Sorted-subset replicate PCRs used 200 ng of genomic DNA. This amount corresponded to 30,000 to 35,000 T cell genomes. Assay: immunoSEQ multiplex PCR; the TCRdb copy retains only in-frame clones and omits some. The sample records about 2 million clones, 95% being singletons. Whole-study results and caveats: Naive subsets generally had larger estimated richness than memory subsets. It was anticipated that sequencing depth would influence how many clonotypes donors shared.

Input material: naive CD4+ T cells sorted from blood. Noted subset: CD45RA+ positively selected. The receptor's source is a man in his late teens or twenties in good health. V and J are TRBV7-9 and TRBJ2-2; D uncertain. This chain's CDR3 is CASSLVTGELFF. The CDR3 DNA sequence: TGTGCCAGCAGCTTAGTAACCGGGGAGCTGTTTTTT.